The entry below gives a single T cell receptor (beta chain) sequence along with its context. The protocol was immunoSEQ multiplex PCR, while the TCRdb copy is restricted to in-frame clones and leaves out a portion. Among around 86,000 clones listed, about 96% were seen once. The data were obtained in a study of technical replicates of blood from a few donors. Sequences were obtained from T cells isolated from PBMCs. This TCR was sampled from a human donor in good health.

CDR3 sequence: CASSLTGMGYGYTF. The CDR3 DNA follows: TGTGCCAGCAGCCTGACAGGGATGGGATACGGCTACACCTTC. The rearrangement joins TRBV27 to TRBJ1-2; 7 bases match TRBD1. V trimming: 6 bases; J trimming: 8 bases; junction bases outside the gene matches: 12. The CDR3 covers 14 residues. The germline V gene encodes CDR1 MNHEY and CDR2 SMNVEV (reference sequence).